This entry is about one T cell receptor beta chain. The data stem from a study of blood T cell repertoires in COVID-19. V lost 5 bases and J lost 1; bases outside the gene matches: 10. The CDR3 loop spans 17 amino acids. Germline V CDR1 and CDR2: SGHRS, YFSETQ. Sequencing used immunoSEQ multiplex PCR; TCRdb keeps in-frame clones, though not all of them. The sample carries about 160,000 clones, around 85% recorded once. The sequenced sample was peripheral blood. The sequence derives from a man aged 80 or over with COVID-19, enrolled during active disease. V usage is TRBV5-1 and J usage is TRBJ2-3; TRBD2 aligns across 10 bases. The CDR3 sequence is CASSAQRGGFGTDTQYF. In DNA, the CDR3 is TGCGCCAGCAGTGCCCAGCGGGGGGGCTTCGGCACAGATACGCAGTATTTT.